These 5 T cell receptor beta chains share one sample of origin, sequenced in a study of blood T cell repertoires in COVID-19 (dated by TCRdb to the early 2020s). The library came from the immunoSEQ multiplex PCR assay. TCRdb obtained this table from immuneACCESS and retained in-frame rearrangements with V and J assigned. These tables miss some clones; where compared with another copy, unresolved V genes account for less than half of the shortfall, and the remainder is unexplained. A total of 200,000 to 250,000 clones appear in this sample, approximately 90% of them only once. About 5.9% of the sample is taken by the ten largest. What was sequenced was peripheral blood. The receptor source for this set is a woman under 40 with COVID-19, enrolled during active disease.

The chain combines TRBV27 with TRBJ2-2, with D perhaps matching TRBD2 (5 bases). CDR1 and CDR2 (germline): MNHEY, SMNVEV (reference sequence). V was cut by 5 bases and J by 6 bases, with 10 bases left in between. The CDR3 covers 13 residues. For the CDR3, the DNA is TGTGCCAGCAGTCCCCGGGAAGCCGGGGAGCTGTTTTTT. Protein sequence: CASSPREAGELFF.

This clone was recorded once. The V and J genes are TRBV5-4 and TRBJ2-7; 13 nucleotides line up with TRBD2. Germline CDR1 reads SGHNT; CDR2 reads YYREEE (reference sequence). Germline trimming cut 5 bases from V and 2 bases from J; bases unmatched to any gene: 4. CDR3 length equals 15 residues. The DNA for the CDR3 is TGTGCCAGCAGTCCGACTAGCGGGGGGACCTACGAGCAGTACTTC. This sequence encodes CASSPTSGGTYEQYF.

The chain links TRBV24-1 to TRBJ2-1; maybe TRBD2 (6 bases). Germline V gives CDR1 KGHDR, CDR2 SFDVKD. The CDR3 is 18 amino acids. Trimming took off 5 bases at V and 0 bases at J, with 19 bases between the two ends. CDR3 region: CATSAGLKVPSSYNEQFF. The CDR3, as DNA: TGTGCCACCAGTGCGGGACTCAAGGTCCCGAGCTCCTACAATGAGCAGTTCTTC.

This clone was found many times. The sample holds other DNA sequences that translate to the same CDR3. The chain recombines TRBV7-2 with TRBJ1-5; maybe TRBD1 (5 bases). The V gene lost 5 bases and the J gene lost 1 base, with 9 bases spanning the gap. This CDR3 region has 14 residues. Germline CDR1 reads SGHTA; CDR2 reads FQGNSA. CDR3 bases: TGTGCCAGCAGCCTCAGACAGAGCAATCAGCCCCAGCATTTT. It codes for CASSLRQSNQPQHF.

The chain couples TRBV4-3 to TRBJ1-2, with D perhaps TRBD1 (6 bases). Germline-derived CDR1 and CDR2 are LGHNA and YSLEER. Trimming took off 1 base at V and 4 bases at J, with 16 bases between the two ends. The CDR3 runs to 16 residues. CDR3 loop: CASSQGISGVSYGYTF. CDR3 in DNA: TGCGCCAGCAGCCAAGGCATATCAGGGGTGTCCTATGGCTACACCTTC.